This entry concerns a single TCR beta chain. What it recognizes is unknown. Amplification targeted TCR beta CDR3 regions from RNA transcripts. RT-PCR in the first round (using the HTBI primer set) targeted the TCR CDR3. TCRdb fed the multiplex PCR reads into MiXCR, producing one record per CDR3 protein. The top ten hold 44% of the sample, which has 490,000 or so distinct CDR3 sequences, roughly 45% seen once. This specimen belongs to a study of T cells in Graves' hyperthyroidism and ophthalmopathy. Based on clinical symptoms, serum thyroxine and TRAb, thyroid ultrasound and orbital computed tomography, diagnoses were reached. Study outcomes and limitations: Blood also contained most expanded thyroid clonotypes above 0.001. Progression to ophthalmopathy was predicted a median of approximately 6.4 months early. Separating ophthalmopathy from stable hyperthyroidism was achieved by a 13 V-J model.

With 0 bases clipped from V and 4 bases from J, the junction kept 9 bases outside the gene matches. Germline V CDR1 and CDR2: SGHRS, YFSETQ. The CDR3 has 16 amino acids. The chain employs TRBV5-1 and TRBJ2-7; 8 positions match TRBD2. The sample comprised peripheral blood or thyroid tissue (not recorded which). The TCR originated in an adult woman with Graves' disease, either hyperthyroidism or ophthalmopathy (not recorded which). CDR3 protein: CASSLEKYSGAYEQYF. For the CDR3, the DNA is TGCGCCAGCAGCTTGGAAAAGTATAGCGGGGCATACGAGCAGTACTTC.